The 19 T cell receptor beta chains below were found in one sample sequenced in a study of blood T cell repertoires in COVID-19. Here immunoSEQ multiplex PCR was the method, and the copy in TCRdb shows in-frame clones only, minus some. This table has 490,000 or so clones, approximately 88% appearing once. The sequenced sample consisted of PBMCs or T cells enriched from blood (not recorded which). These receptors were collected from a woman aged 40 to 50 who had recovered from COVID-19.

The chain is built from TRBV7-2 and TRBJ1-5; D call uncertain. Germline values: CDR1 SGHTA, CDR2 FQGNSA. The CDR3 has 15 amino acids. V lost 1 base and J lost 5, with 12 bases in between. The CDR3 nucleotides are TGTGCCAGCAGCTTAGTAAGGGAGGCCGATCAGCCCCAGCATTTT. This translates into CASSLVREADQPQHF.

The chain combines TRBV11-2 with TRBJ1-4; 7 nucleotides line up with TRBD1. The V and J ends lost 6 bases and 7 bases, in that order; junction bases with no gene match: 11. Germline values: CDR1 SGHAT, CDR2 FQNNGV. This CDR3 comprises 15 residues. CDR3 bases: TGTGCCAGCAGTCGACCAGGGGGAATCAGTGAAAAACTGTTTTTT. Protein: CASSRPGGISEKLFF.

The gene calls are TRBV12-3 or TRBV12-4 and TRBJ1-1; D uncertain. CDR3 size: 13 residues. V lost 8 bases and J 9 bases, leaving 19 bases between the germline ends. The CDR3 spells CASVNGAEGKAFF. The CDR3 nucleotides read TGTGCCAGCGTAAATGGAGCTGAGGGTAAAGCTTTCTTT.

This sequence joins TRBV29-1 and TRBJ1-1; no firm D call. There are 14 residues in the CDR3. Germline V gives CDR1 SQVTM, CDR2 ANQGSEA. V was pared by 4 bases and J by 0 bases, with 12 bases between. The CDR3 spells CSVGTDSLNTEAFF. The CDR3 DNA reads as TGCAGCGTTGGTACAGATTCCTTGAACACTGAAGCTTTCTTT.

The rearrangement uses TRBV27 and TRBJ1-1; D is possibly TRBD1 (6 bases). Germline lookup yields CDR1 MNHEY and CDR2 SMNVEV (reference sequence). Deletions cut 6 bases from V and 3 bases from J, with 17 bases between. The length of the CDR3 is 15 residues. In DNA form, the CDR3 reads TGTGCCAGCAGGTATACAGGGAAGGGGTACACTGAAGCTTTCTTT. Encoded protein: CASRYTGKGYTEAFF.

The rearrangement uses TRBV11-3 and TRBJ2-1; 7 bases align to TRBD1. The CDR3 contains 18 residues. V lost 4 bases, J lost 7 bases, and 19 bases stayed unmatched. Germline CDR1 is SGHNT and CDR2 is YENEEA. The CDR3 is CASSSPPGQGVRGNEQFF. The CDR3 coding sequence is TGTGCCAGCAGCTCGCCCCCTGGGCAGGGGGTAAGGGGGAATGAGCAGTTCTTC.

The count of this clone is one. This chain links TRBV2 with TRBJ2-7; D perhaps matches TRBD2 (5 bases). The CDR3 runs 14 residues. The V gene lost 8 bases and the J gene lost 0 bases, with 14 bases spanning the gap. The V gene's germline CDR1 is SNHLY and CDR2 FYNNEI. DNA of the CDR3: TGTGCCAGCTGTCTAGCCTCTAACTCCTACGAGCAGTACTTC. Translation gives CASCLASNSYEQYF.

The chain has TRBV3-1 (or the pseudogene TRBV3-2) and TRBJ2-6, with D perhaps matching TRBD1 (5 bases). CDR3 length: 20 residues. V lost 4 bases to trimming and J lost 0 bases, with 22 bases between them. Germline V gene data show CDR1 as LGHDT and CDR2 as YNNKEL (reference sequence). The CDR3 reads CASSLVLPRTFFSGANVLTF. CDR3 bases: TGTGCCAGCAGCCTGGTTCTCCCCCGGACATTCTTCTCTGGGGCCAACGTCCTGACTTTC.

The CDR3 DNA follows: TGTGCCAGCAGCATTACGGGACAGGGGGCGGTCTTCTATGGCTACACCTTC. Translation: CASSITGQGAVFYGYTF. This chain connects TRBV7-9 to TRBJ1-2, with TRBD1 matching over 12 bases. V shed 5 bases, J shed 4 bases, and the junction held 11 bases outside the gene matches. CDR1 is SEHNR and CDR2 is FQNEAQ in the germline V gene (reference sequence). This CDR3 comprises 17 residues. Using reference TRBV7-9 and TRBJ1-2 for the parts outside the CDR3, the full variable domain is DTGVSQNPRHKITKRGQNVTFRCDPISEHNRLYWYRQTLGQGPEFLTYFQNEAQLEKSRLLSDRFSAERPKGSFSTLEIQRTEQGDSAMYLCASSITGQGAVFYGYTFGSGTRLTVV.

The chain links TRBV27 to TRBJ1-2, with 9 positions matching TRBD1. The CDR3 spans 16 residues. CDR1 and CDR2 (germline): MNHEY, SMNVEV (reference sequence). With 2 bases clipped from V and 6 bases from J, the junction kept 10 bases outside the gene matches. CDR3 in DNA: TGTGCCAGCAGTTTAACAGGGGGCGCTTATAGGGATGGCTACACCTTC. It translates to CASSLTGGAYRDGYTF.

This sequence joins TRBV7-9 and TRBJ2-3; 7 nucleotides agree with TRBD2. The CDR3 runs 16 residues. The germline V gene has CDR1 SEHNR and CDR2 FQNEAQ (reference sequence). V gave up 6 bases and J gave up 0 bases; unmatched junction bases: 9. The CDR3 sequence is CASRREAGTSTDTQYF. CDR3 DNA: TGTGCCAGCAGACGAGAAGCGGGGACTAGCACAGATACGCAGTATTTT.

The chain employs TRBV2 and TRBJ1-3, with 9 bases aligning to TRBD1. Germline V lookup: CDR1 SNHLY, CDR2 FYNNEI. This CDR3 is built from 14 residues. The V gene end was trimmed by 8 bases and the J gene end by 8 bases; junction bases not matched to a gene: 10. The CDR3 DNA follows: TGTGCCAGCGGCAGACAGGGGGTAGGGGACACCATATATTTT. It encodes CASGRQGVGDTIYF.

The V and J genes are TRBV29-1 and TRBJ1-1, with D unclear. CDR1 SQVTM and CDR2 ANQGSEA come from the germline V gene. The CDR3 length is 10 residues. V was trimmed by 5 bases and J by 5 bases, leaving 6 bases between them. The CDR3 loop is CSVLVTEAFF. The CDR3 DNA sequence: TGCAGCGTTCTAGTGACTGAAGCTTTCTTT.

The gene calls are TRBV5-1 and TRBJ2-1; D gene uncertain. Germline CDR1 SGHRS, CDR2 YFSETQ. This CDR3 comprises 13 residues. Trimming removed 4 bases at V and 7 bases at J, with 12 bases between. CDR3 protein: CASSTTTRNEQFF. In DNA form, the CDR3 reads TGCGCCAGCAGCACTACAACCCGTAATGAGCAGTTCTTC.

The chain carries TRBV28 and TRBJ2-3; D is possibly TRBD2 (6 bases). Trimming cost V 2 bases and J 9 bases, with 9 bases left between them. Germline CDR1 is MDHEN and CDR2 is SYDVKM. The length of the CDR3 is 12 residues. The CDR3 is CASSLAGRTQYF. The DNA for the CDR3 is TGTGCCAGCAGTTTAGCAGGGAGGACGCAGTATTTT.

The CDR3 is CASSEQTRGFYEQYF. The CDR3 nucleotides read TGTGCCAGCAGTGAACAGACCCGGGGTTTCTACGAGCAGTACTTC. The rearrangement links TRBV6-1 to TRBJ2-7; tentatively, D is TRBD2 (5 bases). Germline values: CDR1 MNHNS, CDR2 SASEGT. The CDR3 consists of 15 residues. V was shortened by 2 bases and J by 3 bases, with 14 bases between the two germline ends.

J is TRBJ2-4 and V is TRBV30, with 12 bases fitting TRBD2. Germline values: CDR1 GTSNPN, CDR2 SVGIG (reference sequence). The CDR3 covers 16 residues. The V and J ends lost 3 bases and 0 bases, in that order; junction bases with no gene match: 3. The CDR3 nucleotides are TGTGCCTGGAGGCTAGCGGGAGGGTTAGCCAAAAACATTCAGTACTTC. The encoded protein is CAWRLAGGLAKNIQYF.

The chain has TRBV4-2 and TRBJ2-1; 8 bases fit TRBD2. The trim removed 2 bases at V and 0 bases at J, leaving 3 bases unmatched. CDR1 is LGHNA, CDR2 YNFKEQ, per germline. The CDR3 totals 16 residues. The CDR3 DNA reads TGTGCCAGCAGCCAACTTACTAGCGGCTCCTACAATGAGCAGTTCTTC. It yields the protein CASSQLTSGSYNEQFF.

This clone occurred once. This rearrangement joins TRBV12-3 or TRBV12-4 to TRBJ2-3; no reliable D call. CDR3 length: 12 residues. The V end was cut by 1 base, the J end by 8 bases, with 7 bases between. CDR3 sequence reads: CASSLGAGTQYF. For the CDR3, the DNA is TGTGCCAGCAGTTTAGGTGCAGGTACGCAGTATTTT.